Presented here are 13 T cell receptor beta chains from one specimen sequenced in a study of blood T cells in healthy people across ages. The authors ran a second PCR of 7 to 11 cycles using a sample-barcoded 5' primer and a J-beta primer mix. TCRdb called the 5' RACE reads again in MiXCR, with one record for every CDR3 protein. The sample has about 670,000 distinct CDR3 sequences; 40% to 45% are singletons. Sequencing was carried out using blood. The origin of the receptors is an elderly man in good health.

This clonotype has only a few counts. The chain is built from TRBV11-3 and TRBJ2-1; unclear D gene. V gave up 1 base and J gave up 4 bases, with 14 bases separating them. The CDR3 runs to 16 residues. Per the germline V gene, CDR1 is SGHNT and CDR2 is YENEEA. CDR3 amino acids: CASSLGPSDLYNEQFF. The DNA of the CDR3 is TGTGCCAGCAGCTTAGGCCCCTCGGACCTATACAATGAGCAGTTCTTC.

This rearrangement joins TRBV20-1 to TRBJ1-2; D not certain. The V gene's germline CDR1 is DFQATT and CDR2 SNEGSKA (reference sequence). This CDR3 has 16 residues. The V end was cut by 4 bases, the J end by 3 bases, with 21 bases between. CDR3 in DNA: TGCAGTGCTACCCCCTCGGCAGGCCCTAAAGACTATGGCTACACCTTC. Protein sequence: CSATPSAGPKDYGYTF.

V is TRBV29-1 and J is TRBJ2-4; D could derive from TRBD1 or TRBD2 (6 bases each). The J call is in doubt because the DNA end fits TRBJ2-5 better. Germline-derived CDR1 and CDR2 are SQVTM and ANQGSEA. CDR3 length: 14 residues. The CDR3 DNA sequence: TGCAGCGTTGAAGGTCCGGGGGCTCGGGAGACCCAGTACTTC. Its translation is CSVEGPGARETQYF.

This clonotype is a singleton in its sample. This chain joins TRBV7-2 and TRBJ2-3, with D possibly called TRBD1 or TRBD2 (6 bases each). Germline V gives CDR1 SGHTA, CDR2 FQGNSA. This CDR3 has 14 residues. V was trimmed by 4 bases and J by 5 bases, leaving 13 bases between them. The CDR3 DNA reads TGTGCCAGCAGCTCCTGGGGGGCGGGAGATACGCAGTATTTT. Translated, it gives CASSSWGAGDTQYF.

The V and J genes are TRBV5-1 and TRBJ2-3; D may be TRBD2 (5 bases). The V gene's germline CDR1 is SGHRS and CDR2 YFSETQ. The CDR3 has 15 amino acids. Trimming shortened V by 1 base and J by 1 base, and 10 bases separated the two germline ends. The CDR3 reads CASSLKGEGTDTQYF. CDR3 DNA: TGCGCCAGCAGCTTGAAGGGAGAGGGCACAGATACGCAGTATTTT.

The chain is built from TRBV20-1 and TRBJ2-3; D gene uncertain. Germline CDR1 DFQATT, CDR2 SNEGSKA (reference sequence). Trimming removed 1 base from V and 2 bases from J, with 10 bases in between. The CDR3 consists of 14 residues. The CDR3 loop reads CSARAETVTDTQYF. For the CDR3, the DNA is TGCAGTGCTAGAGCGGAGACTGTCACAGATACGCAGTATTTT.

This rearrangement joins TRBV5-1 to TRBJ2-5; 8 nucleotides match TRBD2. Matching the DNA end better, TRBJ2-7 makes the J call doubtful. Per the germline V gene, CDR1 is SGHRS and CDR2 is YFSETQ. The CDR3 is 15 amino acids. CDR3: CASRGDIGRAYEQYF. DNA of the CDR3: TGCGCCAGCAGAGGGGACATCGGGAGGGCCTACGAGCAGTACTTC.

Comment on this clonotype: This CDR3 is missing its conserved last phenylalanine or tryptophan, likely due to a read error. The V and J genes are TRBV25-1 and TRBJ2-6; TRBD1 matches 8 bases. CDR3 length: 17 amino acids. Germline CDR1 MGHDK, CDR2 SYGVNS. Trimming at V came to 7 bases and at J to 2 bases, leaving 10 bases not matched to a gene. The CDR3 DNA is TGTGCCAGCACCCTCGGGACAGGCCCTCCTGGGGCCAACGTCCTGACTTCC. Residues: CASTLGTGPPGANVLTS.

There are a few counts of this clonotype. The J gene is TRBJ2-5, the V gene TRBV5-1; either TRBD1 or TRBD2 may supply D (5 bases each). The germline gives CDR1 SGHRS, CDR2 YFSETQ. Trimming stripped 4 bases from V and 4 bases from J, with 11 bases between. This CDR3 is 13 amino acids long. CDR3: CASSLGEGETQYF. In nucleotides, the CDR3 is TGCGCCAGCAGCCTGGGGGAAGGAGAGACCCAGTACTTC.

The chain carries TRBV6-2 or TRBV6-3 and TRBJ2-3, with D perhaps matching TRBD1 or TRBD2 (5 bases each). Trimming stripped 6 bases from V and 2 bases from J, with 21 bases between. CDR1 is MNHEY, CDR2 SVGEGT, per germline. CDR3 size: 17 residues. The CDR3 sequence: CASSPARDPAYTDTQYF. CDR3 DNA: TGTGCCAGCAGCCCCGCCCGGGACCCCGCATACACAGATACGCAGTATTTT.

V is TRBV20-1 and J is TRBJ1-4; TRBD1 agrees at 7 bases. J was trimmed by 5 bases and V by 7 bases; bases with no gene match: 4. In germline, CDR1 is DFQATT, CDR2 SNEGSKA (reference sequence). The CDR3 runs 12 residues. The CDR3 is CSVVTGNEKLFF. The CDR3 DNA is TGCAGTGTAGTGACAGGGAATGAAAAACTGTTTTTT.

The chain joins TRBV11-2 to TRBJ2-2, with 7 bases matching TRBD1. The trim removed 1 base at V and 3 bases at J, leaving 5 bases unmatched. CDR3 length: 16 residues. Germline CDR1 reads SGHAT; CDR2 reads FQNNGV. The CDR3 DNA is TGTGCCAGCAGCTTAGTCACAGGGGCCGACACCGGGGAGCTGTTTTTT. Protein product: CASSLVTGADTGELFF.

This clonotype was picked up many times. This sequence joins TRBV29-1 and TRBJ2-3, with 7 bases fitting TRBD1. V shed 8 bases and J 6 bases; nucleotides not matched to a gene: 8. CDR3 length: 12 residues. From germline, CDR1 is SQVTM and CDR2 ANQGSEA. This chain's CDR3 is CSPGTVRDTQYF. DNA for the CDR3: TGCAGCCCCGGGACAGTGCGGGATACGCAGTATTTT.